The 27 T cell receptor beta chains below were found in one sample sequenced in a study of cytomegalovirus exposure and HLA in healthy donors. Primers: 60 Vbeta forward and 13 Jbeta reverse. TCRdb keeps only in-frame clones here, not all; method: immunoSEQ multiplex PCR. The repertoire has over 100,000 clones, 75% to 85% of them found once; the top ten carry 1.8%. The specimen sequenced was PBMCs. The origin of the receptors is a female donor in good health and CMV-seropositive.

This chain joins TRBV5-1 and TRBJ1-2, with a weak D call TRBD1 (5 bases). Germline V gene data show CDR1 as SGHRS and CDR2 as YFSETQ. The ends were cut back, 2 bases at V and 0 bases at J, with 11 bases in the middle. The CDR3 contains 15 residues. Written as DNA, the CDR3 is TGCGCCAGCAGCTTCCAAGGACAAGCTAACTATGGCTACACCTTC. Its translation is CASSFQGQANYGYTF. Supplemented by reference TRBV5-1 and TRBJ1-2, the full variable domain reads KAGVTQTPRYLIKTRGQQVTLSCSPISGHRSVSWYQQTPGQGLQFLFEYFSETQRNKGNFPGRFSGRQFSNSRSEMNVSTLELGDSALYLCASSFQGQANYGYTFGSGTRLTVV.

The chain joins TRBV5-1 to TRBJ2-1; TRBD2 agrees at 9 bases. The CDR3 is made up of 13 amino acids. The J segment lost 10 bases and the V segment lost 1 base, leaving 3 bases of the junction unmatched. Germline CDR1 and CDR2: SGHRS and YFSETQ. The CDR3 DNA reads TGCGCCAGCAGCTTGACTAGCGGGCCCGAGCAGTTCTTC. Translated, it gives CASSLTSGPEQFF.

V is TRBV5-5 and J is TRBJ1-1, with D tentatively TRBD1 (6 bases). From germline, CDR1 is SGHKS and CDR2 YYEKEE (reference sequence). The CDR3 contains 16 residues. Trimming pared 6 bases from V and 1 base from J, leaving 19 bases between. The CDR3 nucleotides are TGTGCCAGCAACCCCCAGAGGGGCAGGGGGAACACTGAAGCTTTCTTT. It yields the protein CASNPQRGRGNTEAFF.

The chain combines TRBV7-9 with TRBJ2-3; no firm D call. Per germline, CDR1 SEHNR and CDR2 FQNEAQ (reference sequence). V was clipped by 5 bases and J by 4 bases, with 10 bases between them. The length of the CDR3 is 13 residues. CDR3: CASSTGGSDTQYF. CDR3 DNA sequence: TGTGCCAGCAGCACCGGTGGTTCAGATACGCAGTATTTT.

The V and J genes are TRBV19 and TRBJ2-7; 7 nucleotides match TRBD1. From germline, CDR1 is LNHDA and CDR2 SQIVND (reference sequence). This CDR3 spans 13 amino acids. V lost 6 bases, J lost 1 base, and 3 bases stayed unmatched. CDR3 amino acids: CASSPGQSYEQYF. CDR3 in DNA: TGTGCCAGTAGCCCGGGACAGTCCTACGAGCAGTACTTC.

The chain is built from TRBV2 and TRBJ2-1, with unresolved D. Germline-derived CDR1 and CDR2 are SNHLY and FYNNEI. This CDR3 has 14 amino acids. The V and J ends lost 4 bases and 5 bases respectively, with 12 bases between them. In nucleotides, the CDR3 is TGTGCCAGCAGTGTGTTAGAACCGGACAATGAGCAGTTCTTC. The encoded protein is CASSVLEPDNEQFF.

The CDR3 sequence is CASSVTGYDNEQFF. The CDR3 DNA is TGTGCCAGCAGCGTCACAGGTTACGACAATGAGCAGTTCTTC. The chain carries TRBV9 and TRBJ2-1; D possibly corresponds to TRBD1 (5 bases). Germline CDR1 is SGDLS and CDR2 is YYNGEE. CDR3 length: 14 residues. Trimming left V 2 bases short and J 5 bases short, with 11 bases between.

The chain has TRBV6-5 and TRBJ2-7; D possibly corresponds to TRBD2 (6 bases). Trimming left V 4 bases short and J 3 bases short, with 19 bases between. CDR1 is MNHEY, CDR2 SVGAGI, per germline. The CDR3 has 16 residues. The CDR3 coding sequence is TGTGCCAGCAGTTCCCCCGGGAGCTCCACAGACTACGAGCAGTACTTC. Protein: CASSSPGSSTDYEQYF.

The CDR3 region is CASAGAGGNNEQFF. DNA of the CDR3: TGTGCCAGCGCGGGAGCGGGGGGGAACAATGAGCAGTTCTTC. This chain uses TRBV6-4 with TRBJ2-1, with 10 bases identical to TRBD2. The CDR3 runs 14 residues. V shed 8 bases and J 5 bases; nucleotides not matched to a gene: 6. Germline V gene sequence: CDR1 MRHNA, CDR2 SNTAGT.

This clone was observed a few times. The V call is TRBV13, the J call TRBJ2-1; TRBD1 aligns across 10 bases. Unmatched junction bases numbered 2, after V lost 1 base and J lost 5 bases. The CDR3 contains 15 residues. From germline, CDR1 is PRHDT and CDR2 FYEKMQ (reference sequence). The DNA for the CDR3 is TGTGCCAGCAGCTTAGTCGGGACAGGGGACAATGAGCAGTTCTTC. Its translation is CASSLVGTGDNEQFF.

V and J are TRBV6-5 and TRBJ1-2; maybe TRBD1 (5 bases). V lost 6 bases, J lost 3 bases, and 11 bases lay in between. Germline CDR1 and CDR2: MNHEY and SVGAGI. The CDR3 contains 13 residues. The CDR3 sequence: CASRDTGYYGYTF. CDR3 nucleotides: TGTGCCAGCAGGGATACAGGTTACTATGGCTACACCTTC.

The genes are TRBV7-2 and TRBJ2-1, with D possibly being TRBD2 (5 bases). V lost 6 bases, J lost 9 bases, and 15 bases lay in between. The CDR3 length is 13 residues. Germline-derived CDR1 and CDR2 are SGHTA and FQGNSA. The CDR3 here is CASRTTSRTEQFF. The CDR3 DNA reads TGTGCCAGCAGGACTACGTCCAGAACTGAGCAGTTCTTC. Supplemented by reference TRBV7-2 and TRBJ2-1, the full variable domain reads GAGVSQSPSNKVTEKGKDVELRCDPISGHTALYWYRQSLGQGLEFLIYFQGNSAPDKSGLPSDRFSAERTGGSVSTLTIQRTQQEDSAVYLCASRTTSRTEQFFGPGTRLTVL.

J is TRBJ2-6 and V is TRBV5-1; 7 bases match TRBD1. This CDR3 comprises 16 residues. Trimming took 4 bases from V and 4 from J; bases not matched to a gene: 8. CDR1 SGHRS and CDR2 YFSETQ come from the germline V gene. In DNA form, the CDR3 reads TGCGCCAGCAGCGAGACAGGGTCTGCCGGGGCCAACGTCCTGACTTTC. This codes for CASSETGSAGANVLTF.

The J gene is TRBJ1-6, the V gene TRBV7-9; TRBD1 matches 8 bases. CDR1 and CDR2 (germline): SEHNR, FQNEAQ (reference sequence). The ends lost 5 bases at V and 11 bases at J; junction bases unmatched: 8. The CDR3 has 14 residues. The CDR3 reads CASSPTGDGPPLHF. The CDR3 region has the DNA TGTGCCAGCAGCCCGACAGGGGATGGACCACCCCTCCACTTT.

The V call is TRBV6-1, the J call TRBJ1-2; D call uncertain. V lost 6 bases to trimming and J lost 1 base, with 3 bases between them. CDR1 and CDR2 (germline): MNHNS, SASEGT. CDR3 size: 11 residues. The CDR3 protein is CASSSNYGYTF. The CDR3 nucleotides are TGTGCCAGCAGCAGTAACTATGGCTACACCTTC.

The rearrangement joins TRBV7-9 to TRBJ1-1; 8 bases align to TRBD1. In germline, CDR1 is SEHNR, CDR2 FQNEAQ (reference sequence). The CDR3 sequence is 17 residues long. V shed 1 base, J shed 6 bases, and the junction held 13 bases outside the gene matches. The CDR3 sequence: CASSLDSGGGVGAEAFF. In DNA form, the CDR3 reads TGTGCCAGCAGCTTAGATTCAGGGGGCGGCGTGGGTGCTGAAGCTTTCTTT.

The V and J genes are TRBV28 and TRBJ2-7, with 8 bases matching TRBD2. V was clipped by 6 bases and J by 0 bases; unmatched bases: 7. This CDR3 spans 15 amino acids. Germline values: CDR1 MDHEN, CDR2 SYDVKM. Here the CDR3 DNA reads TGTGCCAGCAGATTAGCGGGGCCCAGCTCCTACGAGCAGTACTTC. Its translation: CASRLAGPSSYEQYF.

The V gene is TRBV21-1, the J gene TRBJ2-3; no check of the table's D call, TRBD2, against the DNA was made. TRBV21-1 is listed as a pseudogene. The CDR3 loop spans 19 amino acids. The CDR3 loop reads CASSKGPGLAGGHGNTQYF. In nucleotides, the CDR3 is TGTGCCAGCAGCAAGGGTCCCGGACTAGCGGGGGGTCATGGAAATACGCAGTATTTT.

This clone was counted only a few times. V gene TRBV30 combines with J gene TRBJ2-7; D ambiguous. The CDR3 spans 13 residues. V was shortened by 2 bases and J by 1 base, with 9 bases between the two germline ends. The germline V gene has CDR1 GTSNPN and CDR2 SVGIG (reference sequence). The CDR3 loop is CAWSTRSSYEQYF. The CDR3 region has the DNA TGTGCCTGGAGTACCCGCAGTTCCTACGAGCAGTACTTC.

This chain joins TRBV2 and TRBJ1-2; 8 bases line up with TRBD1. In germline, CDR1 is SNHLY, CDR2 FYNNEI. The CDR3 has 13 amino acids. Trimming at V came to 7 bases and at J to 8 bases, leaving 9 bases not matched to a gene. DNA for the CDR3: TGTGCCAGCAATGCGGACAGGGCAATCGGCTACACCTTC. It specifies CASNADRAIGYTF.

This clone has only one observation. The V call is TRBV5-6, the J call TRBJ1-5; 9 bases are shared with TRBD1. Germline trimming cut 3 bases from V and 7 bases from J; bases unmatched to any gene: 8. The CDR3 length is 15 residues. Per germline, CDR1 SGHDT and CDR2 YYEEEE. CDR3 sequence: CASSYRDRVLQPQHF. DNA for the CDR3: TGTGCCAGCAGCTACCGGGACAGGGTCCTACAGCCCCAGCATTTT.

The chain employs TRBV30 and TRBJ1-2; D uncertain. The CDR3 sequence is 14 residues long. Trimming removed 8 bases from V and 0 bases from J, with 16 bases in between. Germline V CDR1 and CDR2: GTSNPN, SVGIG (reference sequence). CDR3 protein: CALLVFQANYGYTF. The DNA for the CDR3 is TGTGCCCTACTGGTCTTCCAAGCTAACTATGGCTACACCTTC.

The chain employs TRBV27 and TRBJ2-7; D may be TRBD2 (6 bases). Germline CDR1 and CDR2: MNHEY and SMNVEV (reference sequence). The CDR3 is 13 residues long. Trimming left V 0 bases short and J 3 bases short, with 6 bases between. The CDR3 sequence: CASSLSGGYEQYF. DNA of the CDR3: TGTGCCAGCAGTTTATCGGGGGGCTACGAGCAGTACTTC.

This rearrangement joins TRBV10-3 to TRBJ1-1, with D possibly being TRBD1 (6 bases). Germline values: CDR1 ENHRY, CDR2 SYGVKD. CDR3 length equals 14 residues. V was pared by 4 bases and J by 3 bases, with 12 bases between. The CDR3 DNA reads as TGTGCCATCAGTGCGGGGGGGCTGGACACTGAAGCTTTCTTT. Residues: CAISAGGLDTEAFF.

V usage is TRBV9 and J usage is TRBJ2-7; D is ambiguous. The CDR3 extends over 14 amino acids. V was pared by 0 bases and J by 2 bases, with 9 bases between. Germline CDR1 is SGDLS and CDR2 is YYNGEE. CDR3: CASSVGQTPYEQYF. CDR3 in DNA: TGTGCCAGCAGCGTAGGGCAGACTCCCTACGAGCAGTACTTC.

The chain couples TRBV4-1 to TRBJ2-1; 13 bases align to TRBD2. Germline assignment: CDR1 MGHRA and CDR2 YSYEKL. The CDR3 length is 18 residues. The V segment lost 6 bases and the J segment 0 bases; nucleotides outside the gene matches: 8. This CDR3 is CASSPTSGRFSSYNEQFF. The CDR3 nucleotides are TGCGCCAGCAGTCCGACTAGCGGGAGGTTCAGCTCCTACAATGAGCAGTTCTTC.

This chain links TRBV25-1 with TRBJ1-1; D gene ambiguous. The CDR3 covers 15 residues. Germline V gene data show CDR1 as MGHDK and CDR2 as SYGVNS. Trimming removed 4 bases at V and 3 bases at J, with 15 bases between. The CDR3 loop reads CASSARAGFDTEAFF. CDR3 DNA: TGTGCCAGCAGTGCAAGGGCGGGCTTCGACACTGAAGCTTTCTTT.